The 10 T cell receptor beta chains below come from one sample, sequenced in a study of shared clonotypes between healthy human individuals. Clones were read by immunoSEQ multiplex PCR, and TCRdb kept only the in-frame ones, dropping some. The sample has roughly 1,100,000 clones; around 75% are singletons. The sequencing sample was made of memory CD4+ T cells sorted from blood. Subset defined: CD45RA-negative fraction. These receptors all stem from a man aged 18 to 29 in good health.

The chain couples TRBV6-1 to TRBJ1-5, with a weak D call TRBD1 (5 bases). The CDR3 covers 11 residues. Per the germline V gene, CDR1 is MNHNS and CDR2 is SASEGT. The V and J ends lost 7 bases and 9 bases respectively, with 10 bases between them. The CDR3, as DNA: TGTGCCAGCATGAGGGGAGGGCCCCAGCATTTT. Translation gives CASMRGGPQHF.

CDR3 residues: CAITPGGSYEQYF. The CDR3 nucleotides are TGTGCCATCACCCCGGGGGGCTCCTACGAGCAGTACTTC. V gene TRBV10-3 combines with J gene TRBJ2-7, with 7 bases fitting TRBD2. V dropped 7 bases and J dropped 0; count of bases not matched to a gene: 3. The CDR3 covers 13 residues. Germline lookup yields CDR1 ENHRY and CDR2 SYGVKD.

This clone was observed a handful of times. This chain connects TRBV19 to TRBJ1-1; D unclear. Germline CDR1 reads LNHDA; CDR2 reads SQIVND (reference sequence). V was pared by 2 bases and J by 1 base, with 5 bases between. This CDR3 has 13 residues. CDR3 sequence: CASSITSNTEAFF. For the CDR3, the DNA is TGTGCCAGTAGTATAACTTCGAACACTGAAGCTTTCTTT.

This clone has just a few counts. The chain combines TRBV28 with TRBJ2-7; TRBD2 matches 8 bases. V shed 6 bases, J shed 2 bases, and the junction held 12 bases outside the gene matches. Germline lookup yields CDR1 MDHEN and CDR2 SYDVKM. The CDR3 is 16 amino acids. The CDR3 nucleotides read TGTGCCAGCAGCCCCCGGAGGACGGGGGGGCCCTACGAGCAGTACTTC. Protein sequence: CASSPRRTGGPYEQYF. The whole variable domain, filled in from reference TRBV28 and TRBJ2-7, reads DVKVTQSSRYLVKRTGEKVFLECVQDMDHENMFWYRQDPGLGLRLIYFSYDVKMKEKGDIPEGYSVSREKKERFSLILESASTNQTSMYLCASSPRRTGGPYEQYFGPGTRLTVT.

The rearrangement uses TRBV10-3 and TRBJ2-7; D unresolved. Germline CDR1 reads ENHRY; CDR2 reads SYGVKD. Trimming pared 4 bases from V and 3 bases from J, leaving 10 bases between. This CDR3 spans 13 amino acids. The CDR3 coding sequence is TGTGCCATCAGTGGAAACGGTGACTACGAGCAGTACTTC. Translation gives CAISGNGDYEQYF.

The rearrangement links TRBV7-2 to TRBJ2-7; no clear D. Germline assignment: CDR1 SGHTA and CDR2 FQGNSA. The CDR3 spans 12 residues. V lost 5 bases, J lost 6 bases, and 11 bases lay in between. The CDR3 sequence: CASSPHKVEQYF. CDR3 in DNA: TGTGCCAGCAGCCCCCATAAGGTCGAGCAGTACTTC.

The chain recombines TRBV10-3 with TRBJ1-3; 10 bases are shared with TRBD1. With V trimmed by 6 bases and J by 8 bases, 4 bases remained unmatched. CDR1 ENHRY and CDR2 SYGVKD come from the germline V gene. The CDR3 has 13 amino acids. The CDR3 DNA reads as TGTGCCATCAGAAAAGGACAGGGGGACACCATATATTTT. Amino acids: CAIRKGQGDTIYF.

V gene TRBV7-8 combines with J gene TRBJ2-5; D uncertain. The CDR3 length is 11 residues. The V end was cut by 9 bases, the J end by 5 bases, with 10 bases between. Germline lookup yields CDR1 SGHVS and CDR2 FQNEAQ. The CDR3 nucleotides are TGTGCCAGTACCCCCGACGAGACCCAGTACTTC. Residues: CASTPDETQYF.

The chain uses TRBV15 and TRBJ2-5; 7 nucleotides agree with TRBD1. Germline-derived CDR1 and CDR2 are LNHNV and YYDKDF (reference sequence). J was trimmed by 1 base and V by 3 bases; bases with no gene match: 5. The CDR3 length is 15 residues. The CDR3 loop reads CATSSTQGIQETQYF. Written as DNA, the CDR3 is TGTGCCACCAGCAGCACACAGGGGATCCAAGAGACCCAGTACTTC.

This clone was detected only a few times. The CDR3 DNA reads TGCAGCGCCCGCCTGGATTCTTCCTACGAGCAGTACTTC. It yields the protein CSARLDSSYEQYF. The chain combines TRBV29-1 with TRBJ2-7; D not certain. The CDR3 runs 13 residues. Trimming stripped 7 bases from V and 1 base from J, with 14 bases between. Germline V CDR1 and CDR2: SQVTM, ANQGSEA.